This paragraph covers one T cell receptor (beta chain) sequence. Its target is not known. Time point defined: sample taken at primary tumor resection. Sequencing covered unsorted whole RNA taken from tumor, nontumor lung or frozen PBMC. The study tagged each TCR cDNA molecule with a unique molecular identifier. TCRdb reanalysed the 5' RACE reads using MiXCR and keeps one entry per CDR3 protein. Of 40,000 to 45,000 distinct CDR3 sequences listed, roughly 15% were seen once; the top ten hold 50% to 65%. The sample is drawn from a study of spatial heterogeneity in lung cancer. Study in general: The average count in raw reads for each unique TCR and UMI combination exceeded 8.5 appearances.

The CDR3 has 13 amino acids. V shed 7 bases and J shed 8 bases, with 17 bases lying between them. The germline gives CDR1 SQVTM, CDR2 ANQGSEA. Broader study findings: Compared with follow-up, resection was when ubiquitous expanded tumor TCRs appeared in blood more.

The clonotype originates from a male donor with early-stage non-small cell lung cancer. Sequenced material: PBMCs, taken at surgery. The genes are TRBV29-1 and TRBJ1-4, with unresolved D. CDR3 residues: CSALPRPEEKLFF. The CDR3 nucleotides read TGCAGCGCCCTTCCACGTCCCGAGGAAAAACTGTTTTTT.